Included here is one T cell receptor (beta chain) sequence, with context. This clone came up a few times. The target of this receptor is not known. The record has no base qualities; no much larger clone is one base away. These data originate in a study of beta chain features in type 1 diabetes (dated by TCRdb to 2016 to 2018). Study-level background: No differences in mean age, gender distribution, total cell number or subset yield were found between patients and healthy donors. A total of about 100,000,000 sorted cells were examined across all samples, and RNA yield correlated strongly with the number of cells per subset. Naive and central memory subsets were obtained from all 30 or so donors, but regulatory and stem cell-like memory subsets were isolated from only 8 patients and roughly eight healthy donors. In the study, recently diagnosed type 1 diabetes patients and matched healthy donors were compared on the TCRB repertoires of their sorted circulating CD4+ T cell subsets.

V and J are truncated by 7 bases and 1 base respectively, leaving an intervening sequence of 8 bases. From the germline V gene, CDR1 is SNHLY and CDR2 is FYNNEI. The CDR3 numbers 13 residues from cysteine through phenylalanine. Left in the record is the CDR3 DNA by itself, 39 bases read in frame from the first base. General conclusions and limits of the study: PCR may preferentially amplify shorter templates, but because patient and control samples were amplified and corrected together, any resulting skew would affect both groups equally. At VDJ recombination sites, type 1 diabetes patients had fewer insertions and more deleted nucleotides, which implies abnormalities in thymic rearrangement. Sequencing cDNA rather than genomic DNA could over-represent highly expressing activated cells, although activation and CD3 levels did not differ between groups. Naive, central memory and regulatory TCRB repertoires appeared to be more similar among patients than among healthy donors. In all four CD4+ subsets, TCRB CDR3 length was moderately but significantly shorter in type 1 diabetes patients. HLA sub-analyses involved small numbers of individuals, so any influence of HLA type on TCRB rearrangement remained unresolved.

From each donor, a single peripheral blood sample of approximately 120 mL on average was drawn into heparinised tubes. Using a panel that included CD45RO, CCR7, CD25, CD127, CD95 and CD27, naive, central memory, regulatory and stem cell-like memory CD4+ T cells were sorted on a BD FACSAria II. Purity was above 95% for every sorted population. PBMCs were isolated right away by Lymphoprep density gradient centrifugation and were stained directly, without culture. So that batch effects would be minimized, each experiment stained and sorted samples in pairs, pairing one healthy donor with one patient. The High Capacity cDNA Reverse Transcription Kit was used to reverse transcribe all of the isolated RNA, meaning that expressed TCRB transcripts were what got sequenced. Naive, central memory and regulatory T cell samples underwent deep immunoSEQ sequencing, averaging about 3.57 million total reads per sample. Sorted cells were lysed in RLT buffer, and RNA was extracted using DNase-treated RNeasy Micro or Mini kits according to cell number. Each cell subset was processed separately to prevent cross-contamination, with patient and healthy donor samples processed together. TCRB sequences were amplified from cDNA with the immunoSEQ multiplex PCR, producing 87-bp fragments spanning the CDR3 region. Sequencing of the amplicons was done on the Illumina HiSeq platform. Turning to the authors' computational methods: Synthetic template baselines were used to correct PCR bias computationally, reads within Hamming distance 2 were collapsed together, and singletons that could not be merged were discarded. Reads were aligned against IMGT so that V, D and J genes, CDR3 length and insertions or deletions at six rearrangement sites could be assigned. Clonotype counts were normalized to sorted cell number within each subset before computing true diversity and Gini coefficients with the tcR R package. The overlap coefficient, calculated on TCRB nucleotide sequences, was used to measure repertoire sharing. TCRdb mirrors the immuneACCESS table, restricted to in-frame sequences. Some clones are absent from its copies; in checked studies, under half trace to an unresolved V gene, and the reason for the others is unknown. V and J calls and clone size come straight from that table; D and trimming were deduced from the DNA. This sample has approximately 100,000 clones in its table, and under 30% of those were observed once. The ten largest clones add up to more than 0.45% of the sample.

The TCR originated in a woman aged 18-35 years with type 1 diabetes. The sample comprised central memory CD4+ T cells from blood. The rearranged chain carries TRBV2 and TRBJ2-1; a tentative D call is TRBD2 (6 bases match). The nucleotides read TGTGCCAGCAATCGGGGGTCCTACAATGAGCAGTTCTTC. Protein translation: CASNRGSYNEQFF.